The present T cell receptor (beta chain) was sequenced within a study of T-cell reconstitution after alpha-beta-depleted transplantation in children. This CDR3 has 15 amino acids. The germline V and J ends were trimmed by 6 bases and 5 bases, with 18 bases remaining between them. This clonotype was picked up many times. Using unique molecular identifiers, the investigators prepared the TCRbeta library. In TCRdb, the PCR reads were re-called with MiXCR into one record per CDR3 protein. Of about 480,000 distinct CDR3 sequences listed, about 12% are singletons. The TCR originated in a human donor who donated a stem cell graft to a child with combined immunodeficiency. This sequence joins TRBV12-3 or TRBV12-4 and TRBJ2-3; unclear D gene. The material was PBMCs from the stem cell graft donor, obtained from the stem cell graft. The DNA of the CDR3 is TGTGCCAGCAGCATCCCAAAGGGCGTAGAAGATACGCAGTATTTT. Translated: CASSIPKGVEDTQYF.